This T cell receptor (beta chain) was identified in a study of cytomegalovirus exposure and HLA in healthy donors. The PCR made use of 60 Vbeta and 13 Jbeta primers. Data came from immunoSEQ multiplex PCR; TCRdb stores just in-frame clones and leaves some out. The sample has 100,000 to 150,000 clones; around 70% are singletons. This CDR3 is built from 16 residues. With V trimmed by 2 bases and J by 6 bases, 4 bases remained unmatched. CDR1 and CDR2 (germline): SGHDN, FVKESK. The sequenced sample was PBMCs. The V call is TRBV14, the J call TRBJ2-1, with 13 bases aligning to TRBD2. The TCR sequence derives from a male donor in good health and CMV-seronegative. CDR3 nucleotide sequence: TGTGCCAGCAGCCAAACTAGCGGGGGGGCCTCCAATGAGCAGTTCTTC. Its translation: CASSQTSGGASNEQFF.